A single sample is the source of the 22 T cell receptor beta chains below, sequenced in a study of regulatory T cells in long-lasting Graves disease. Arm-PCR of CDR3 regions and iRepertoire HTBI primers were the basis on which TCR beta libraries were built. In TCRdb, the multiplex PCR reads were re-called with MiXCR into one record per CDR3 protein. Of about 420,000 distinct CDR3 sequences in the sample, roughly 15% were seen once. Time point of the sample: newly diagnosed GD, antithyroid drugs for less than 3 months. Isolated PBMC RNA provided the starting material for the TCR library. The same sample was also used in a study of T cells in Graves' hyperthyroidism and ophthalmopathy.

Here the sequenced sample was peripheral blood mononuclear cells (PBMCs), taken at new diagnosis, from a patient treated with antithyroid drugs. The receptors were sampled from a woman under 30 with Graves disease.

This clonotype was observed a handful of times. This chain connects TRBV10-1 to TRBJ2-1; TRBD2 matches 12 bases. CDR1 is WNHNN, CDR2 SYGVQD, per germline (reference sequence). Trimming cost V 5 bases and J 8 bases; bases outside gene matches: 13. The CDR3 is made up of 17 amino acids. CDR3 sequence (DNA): TGCGCCAGCAGTCCTTACGTGACTAGCGGGAGAATCGATGAGCAGTTCTTC. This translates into CASSPYVTSGRIDEQFF.

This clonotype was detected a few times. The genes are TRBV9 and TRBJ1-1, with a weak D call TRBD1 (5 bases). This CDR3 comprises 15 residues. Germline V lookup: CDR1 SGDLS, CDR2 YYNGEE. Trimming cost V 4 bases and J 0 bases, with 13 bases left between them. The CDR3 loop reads CASSSQVSMNTEAFF. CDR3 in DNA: TGTGCCAGCAGCTCACAGGTCTCCATGAACACTGAAGCTTTCTTT.

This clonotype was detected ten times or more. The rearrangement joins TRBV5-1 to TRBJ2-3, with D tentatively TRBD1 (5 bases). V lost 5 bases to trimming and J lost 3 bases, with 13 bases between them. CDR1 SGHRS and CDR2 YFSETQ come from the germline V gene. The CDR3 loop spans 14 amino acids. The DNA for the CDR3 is TGCGCCAGCAGATACGGACACCCAACAGATACGCAGTATTTT. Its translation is CASRYGHPTDTQYF.

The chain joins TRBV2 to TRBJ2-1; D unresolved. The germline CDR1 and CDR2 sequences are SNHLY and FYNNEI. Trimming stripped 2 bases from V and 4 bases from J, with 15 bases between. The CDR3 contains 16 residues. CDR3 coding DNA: TGTGCCAGCAGTGAACACGACGCAGTTACATACAATGAGCAGTTCTTC. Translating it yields CASSEHDAVTYNEQFF.

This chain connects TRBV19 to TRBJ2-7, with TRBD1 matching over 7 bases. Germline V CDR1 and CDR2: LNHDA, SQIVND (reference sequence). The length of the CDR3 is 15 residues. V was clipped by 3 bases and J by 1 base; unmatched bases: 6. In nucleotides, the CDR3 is TGTGCCAGTAGTATCCCGGGACAGAATTCCTACGAGCAGTACTTC. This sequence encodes CASSIPGQNSYEQYF. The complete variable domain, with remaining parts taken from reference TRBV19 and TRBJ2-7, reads DGGITQSPKYLFRKEGQNVTLSCEQNLNHDAMYWYRQDPGQGLRLIYYSQIVNDFQKGDIAEGYSVSREKKESFPLTVTSAQKNPTAFYLCASSIPGQNSYEQYFGPGTRLTVT.

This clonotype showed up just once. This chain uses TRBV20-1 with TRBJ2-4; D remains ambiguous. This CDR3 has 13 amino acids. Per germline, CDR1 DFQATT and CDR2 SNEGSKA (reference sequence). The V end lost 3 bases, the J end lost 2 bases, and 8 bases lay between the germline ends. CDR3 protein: CSASRRSKNIQYF. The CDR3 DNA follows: TGCAGTGCTAGTCGGAGATCCAAAAACATTCAGTACTTC.

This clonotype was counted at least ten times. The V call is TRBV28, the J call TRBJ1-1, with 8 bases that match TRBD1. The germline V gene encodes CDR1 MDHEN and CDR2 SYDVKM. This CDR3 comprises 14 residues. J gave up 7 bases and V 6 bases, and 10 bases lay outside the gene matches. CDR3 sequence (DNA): TGTGCCAGCAGCGCAATCGGACAGGGCATTGAAGCTTTCTTT. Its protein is CASSAIGQGIEAFF.

The CDR3 DNA sequence: TGTGCCAGTAGGCCAGGCGAAGACCACAATGAGCAGTTCTTC. It translates to CASRPGEDHNEQFF. This rearrangement joins TRBV19 to TRBJ2-1; D gene uncertain. With 6 bases removed from V and 5 bases from J, the gap between germline ends came to 14 bases. Germline values: CDR1 LNHDA, CDR2 SQIVND (reference sequence). This CDR3 is built from 14 residues.

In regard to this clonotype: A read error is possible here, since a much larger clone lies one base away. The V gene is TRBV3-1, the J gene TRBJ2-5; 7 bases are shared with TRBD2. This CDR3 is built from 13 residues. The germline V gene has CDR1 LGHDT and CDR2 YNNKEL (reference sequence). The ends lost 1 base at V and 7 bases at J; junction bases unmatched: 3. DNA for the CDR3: TGTGCCAGCAGCCAAGGAGGCGGGGGGACCCAGTACTTC. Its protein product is CASSQGGGGTQYF.

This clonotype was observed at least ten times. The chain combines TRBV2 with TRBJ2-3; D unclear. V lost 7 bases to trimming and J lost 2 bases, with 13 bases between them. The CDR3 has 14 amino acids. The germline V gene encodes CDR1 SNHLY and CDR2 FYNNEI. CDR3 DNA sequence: TGTGCCAGCATCGAATCGCCCCTCACAGATACGCAGTATTTT. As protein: CASIESPLTDTQYF.

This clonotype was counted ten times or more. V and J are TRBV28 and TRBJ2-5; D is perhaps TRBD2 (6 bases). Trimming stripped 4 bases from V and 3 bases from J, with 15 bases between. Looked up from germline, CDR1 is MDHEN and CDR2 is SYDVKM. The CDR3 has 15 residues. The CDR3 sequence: CASSSGLSSKETQYF. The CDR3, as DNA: TGTGCCAGCAGTTCGGGACTCAGCTCCAAAGAGACCCAGTACTTC.

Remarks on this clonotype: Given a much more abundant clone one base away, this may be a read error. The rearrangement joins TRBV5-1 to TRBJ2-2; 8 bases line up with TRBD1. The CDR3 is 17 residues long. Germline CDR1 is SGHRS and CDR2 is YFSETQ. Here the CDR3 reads CAGSPIPTGANTGELFF. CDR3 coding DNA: TGCGCCGGCAGCCCAATACCGACAGGGGCGAACACCGGGGAGCTGTTTTTT. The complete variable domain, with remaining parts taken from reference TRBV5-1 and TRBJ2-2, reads KAGVTQTPRYLIKTRGQQVTLSCSPISGHRSVSWYQQTPGQGLQFLFEYFSETQRNKGNFPGRFSGRQFSNSRSEMNVSTLELGDSALYLCAGSPIPTGANTGELFFGEGSRLTVL.

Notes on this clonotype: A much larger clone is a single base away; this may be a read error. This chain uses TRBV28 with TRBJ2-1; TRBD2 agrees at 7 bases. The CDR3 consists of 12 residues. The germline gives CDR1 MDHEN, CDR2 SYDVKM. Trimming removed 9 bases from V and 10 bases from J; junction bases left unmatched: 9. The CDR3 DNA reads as TGTGCCAGTAAATTACTAGCGAGCGAGCAGTTCTTC. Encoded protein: CASKLLASEQFF. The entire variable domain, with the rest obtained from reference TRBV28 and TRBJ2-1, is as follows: DVKVTQSSRYLVKRTGEKVFLECVQDMDHENMFWYRQDPGLGLRLIYFSYDVKMKEKGDIPEGYSVSREKKERFSLILESASTNQTSMYLCASKLLASEQFFGPGTRLTVL.

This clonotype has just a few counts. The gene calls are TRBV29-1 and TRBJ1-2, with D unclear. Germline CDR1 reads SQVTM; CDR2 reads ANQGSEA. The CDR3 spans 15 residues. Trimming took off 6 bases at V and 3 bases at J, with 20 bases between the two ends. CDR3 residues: CSVDLSGWRDYGYTF. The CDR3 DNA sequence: TGCAGCGTCGATCTCAGCGGTTGGAGAGACTATGGCTACACCTTC.

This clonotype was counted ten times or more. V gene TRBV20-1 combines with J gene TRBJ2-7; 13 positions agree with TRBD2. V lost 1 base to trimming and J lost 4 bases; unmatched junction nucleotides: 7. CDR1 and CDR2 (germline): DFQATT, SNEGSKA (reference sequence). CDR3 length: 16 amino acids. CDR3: CSARGTSGRGKYEQYF. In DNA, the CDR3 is TGCAGTGCTAGAGGGACTAGCGGGAGAGGTAAATACGAGCAGTACTTC.

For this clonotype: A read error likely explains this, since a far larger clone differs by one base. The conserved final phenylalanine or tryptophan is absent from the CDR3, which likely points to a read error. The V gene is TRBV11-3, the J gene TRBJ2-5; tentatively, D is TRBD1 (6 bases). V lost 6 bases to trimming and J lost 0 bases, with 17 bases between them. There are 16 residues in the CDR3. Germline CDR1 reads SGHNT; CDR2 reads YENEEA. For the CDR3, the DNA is TGTGCCAGCAGTGGGGACATGGGGCGGTACCAAGAGACCCAGTACCTC. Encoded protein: CASSGDMGRYQETQYL.

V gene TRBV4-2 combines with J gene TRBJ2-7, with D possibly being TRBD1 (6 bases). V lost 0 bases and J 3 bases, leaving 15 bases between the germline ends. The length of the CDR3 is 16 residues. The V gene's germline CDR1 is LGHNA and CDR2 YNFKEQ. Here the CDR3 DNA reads TGTGCCAGCAGCCAAGATGGTGACAGGTCTCTCTACGAGCAGTACTTC. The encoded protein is CASSQDGDRSLYEQYF.

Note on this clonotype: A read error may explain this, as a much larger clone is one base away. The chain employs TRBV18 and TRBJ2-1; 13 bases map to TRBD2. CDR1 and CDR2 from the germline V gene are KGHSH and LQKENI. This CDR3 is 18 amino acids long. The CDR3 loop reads CAGSPHELGLAGAGEQFF. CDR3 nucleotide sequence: TGTGCCGGCTCACCCCACGAACTAGGACTAGCGGGAGCGGGTGAGCAGTTCTTC.

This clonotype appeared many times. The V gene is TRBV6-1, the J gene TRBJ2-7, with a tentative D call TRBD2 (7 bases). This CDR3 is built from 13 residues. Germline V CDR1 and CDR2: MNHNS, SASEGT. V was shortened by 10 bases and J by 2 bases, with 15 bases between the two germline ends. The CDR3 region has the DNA TGTGCCACCTTGGGGGGGCGGCCCTACGAGCAGTACTTC. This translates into CATLGGRPYEQYF.

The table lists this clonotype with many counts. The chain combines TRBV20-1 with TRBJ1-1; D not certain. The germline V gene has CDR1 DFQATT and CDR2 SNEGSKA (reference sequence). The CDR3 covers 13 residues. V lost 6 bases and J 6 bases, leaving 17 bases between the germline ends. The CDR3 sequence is CSASPGRIAEAFF. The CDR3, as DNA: TGCAGTGCCTCGCCGGGTCGGATCGCTGAAGCTTTCTTT.

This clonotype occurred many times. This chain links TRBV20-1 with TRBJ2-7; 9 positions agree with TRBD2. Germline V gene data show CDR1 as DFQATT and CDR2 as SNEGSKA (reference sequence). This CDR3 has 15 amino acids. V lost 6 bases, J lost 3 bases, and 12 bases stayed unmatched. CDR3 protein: CSASGGFSSYYEQYF. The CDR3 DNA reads TGCAGTGCCAGCGGGGGGTTTTCCTCCTACTACGAGCAGTACTTC.

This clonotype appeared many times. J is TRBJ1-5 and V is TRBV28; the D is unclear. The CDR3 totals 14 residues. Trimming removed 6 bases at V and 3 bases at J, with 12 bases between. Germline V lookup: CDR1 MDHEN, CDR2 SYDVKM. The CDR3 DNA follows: TGTGCCAGCAGCCCCGGCTGGGACAATCAGCCCCAGCATTTT. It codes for CASSPGWDNQPQHF. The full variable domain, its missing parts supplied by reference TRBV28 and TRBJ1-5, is DVKVTQSSRYLVKRTGEKVFLECVQDMDHENMFWYRQDPGLGLRLIYFSYDVKMKEKGDIPEGYSVSREKKERFSLILESASTNQTSMYLCASSPGWDNQPQHFGDGTRLSIL.